Sequencing of this TCR beta chain was carried out in a study of blood T cell repertoires in COVID-19. As processed by the authors: Amplification from reference gene primers served as the basis for estimated nucleated cell counts. Measured with immunoSEQ multiplex PCR; TCRdb has only the in-frame clones, and not every one. V and J calls and clone size are copied from that table; D and trimming were computed from the DNA. The sample records under 450,000 clones, roughly 87% being singletons. Enrollees, about 18 to 90 years old, lived in approximately 24 US areas. Cohort 3 recovery required two negative PCRs, clearance, or symptom resolution. Germline CDR1 reads SGDLS; CDR2 reads YYNGEE. This CDR3 spans 14 amino acids. V was trimmed by 5 bases and J by 4 bases, leaving 13 bases between them. This clone has only one observation.

The sequencing sample was made of PBMCs or T cells enriched from blood (not recorded which). The chain combines TRBV9 with TRBJ1-5; TRBD1 might be the D (5 bases). The source of this sequence is a woman in her thirties who had recovered from COVID-19. Here the CDR3 DNA reads TGTGCCAGCAGTAGAGGGAGGACAAATCAGCCCCAGCATTTT. Translation gives CASSRGRTNQPQHF.